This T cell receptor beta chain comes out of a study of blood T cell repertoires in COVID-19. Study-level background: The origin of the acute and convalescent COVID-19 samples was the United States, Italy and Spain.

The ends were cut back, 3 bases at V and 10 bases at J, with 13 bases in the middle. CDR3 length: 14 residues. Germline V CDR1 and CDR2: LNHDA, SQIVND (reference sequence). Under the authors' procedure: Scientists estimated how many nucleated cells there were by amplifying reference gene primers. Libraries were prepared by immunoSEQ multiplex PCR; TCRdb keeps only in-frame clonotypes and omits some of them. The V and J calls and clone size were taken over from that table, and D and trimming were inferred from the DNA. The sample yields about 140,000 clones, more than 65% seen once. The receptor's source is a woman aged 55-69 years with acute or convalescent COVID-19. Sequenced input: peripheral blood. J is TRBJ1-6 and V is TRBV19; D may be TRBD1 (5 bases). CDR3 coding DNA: TGTGCCAGTAGTATTCAGGGTGTTGGGTCACCCCTCCACTTT. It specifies CASSIQGVGSPLHF.